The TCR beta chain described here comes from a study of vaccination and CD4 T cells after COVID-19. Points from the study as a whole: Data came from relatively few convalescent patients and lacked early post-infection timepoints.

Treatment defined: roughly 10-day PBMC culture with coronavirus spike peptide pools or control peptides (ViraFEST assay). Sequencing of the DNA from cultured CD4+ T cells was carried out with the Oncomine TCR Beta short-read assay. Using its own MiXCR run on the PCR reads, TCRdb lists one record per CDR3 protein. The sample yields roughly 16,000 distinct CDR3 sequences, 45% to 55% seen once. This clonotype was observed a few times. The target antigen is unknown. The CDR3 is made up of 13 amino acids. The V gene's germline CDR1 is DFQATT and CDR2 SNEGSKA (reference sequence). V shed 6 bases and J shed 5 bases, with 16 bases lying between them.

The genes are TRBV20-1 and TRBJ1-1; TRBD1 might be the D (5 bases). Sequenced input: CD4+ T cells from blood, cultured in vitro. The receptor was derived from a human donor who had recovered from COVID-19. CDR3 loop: CSALRQTGTEAFF. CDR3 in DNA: TGCAGTGCCCTGAGACAGACTGGTACTGAAGCTTTCTTT.